The rows below give T cell receptor beta chains drawn from one sample of a study. MiXCR was run by TCRdb on the 5' RACE reads, yielding one entry per CDR3 protein. The sample holds 50,000 to 75,000 distinct CDR3 sequences, 22% seen once. The source material was memory CD4+ T cells sorted from a lymph node. The receptors shown here come from a female donor with breast cancer. The CDR3 runs from the conserved cysteine through the conserved F or W. Fields, in order: J gene, D gene, V gene, clone size, CDR3 DNA, CDR3 protein. D genes are given only for firm matches. For some rows the clone size is stated as once, few or many, or as a class when expanded; others skip it.

J gene: TRBJ2-7; D gene: NA; V gene: TRBV7-2; clone size: NA; CDR3 DNA: TGTGCCAGCAGCTCTCCCTCCTCCTACGAGCAGTACTTC; CDR3 protein: CASSSPSSYEQYF
J gene: TRBJ2-1; D gene: TRBD1; V gene: TRBV7-9; clone size: few; CDR3 DNA: TGTGCCAGCAGCTTATTGTCCGGGACAGGGGTCGAGTTCTTC; CDR3 protein: CASSLLSGTGVEFF
J gene: TRBJ2-7; D gene: NA; V gene: TRBV28; clone size: few; CDR3 DNA: TGTGCCACCCTAGCGCCATGGAGTAACTACGAGCAGTACTTC; CDR3 protein: CATLAPWSNYEQYF
J gene: TRBJ2-2; D gene: NA; V gene: TRBV5-1; clone size: many; CDR3 DNA: TGCGCCAGCAGCTTAGACCGGACCACCGGGGAGCTGTTTTTT; CDR3 protein: CASSLDRTTGELFF
J gene: TRBJ2-7; D gene: TRBD2; V gene: TRBV28; clone size: NA; CDR3 DNA: TGTGCCAGCAGAACTAGCGGGCGACCCTACGAGCAGTACTTC; CDR3 protein: CASRTSGRPYEQYF
J gene: TRBJ2-7; D gene: NA; V gene: TRBV6-1; clone size: NA; CDR3 DNA: TGTGCCACTGGCCCCGGACAATCCTACGAGCAGTACTTC; CDR3 protein: CATGPGQSYEQYF
J gene: TRBJ1-2; D gene: NA; V gene: TRBV7-2; clone size: many; CDR3 DNA: TGTGCCAGCAGCTTAAGTCCAGGCTCGGGGGGTGGCTACACCTTC; CDR3 protein: CASSLSPGSGGGYTF
J gene: TRBJ1-2; D gene: TRBD1; V gene: TRBV7-9; clone size: NA; CDR3 DNA: TGTGCCAGCACCCCAAAGGGGACAGGCGGTACCTTAGGCTACACCTTC; CDR3 protein: CASTPKGTGGTLGYTF
J gene: TRBJ1-1; D gene: NA; V gene: TRBV28; clone size: NA; CDR3 DNA: TGTGCCAGCAGCGGAACTGAAGCTTTCTTT; CDR3 protein: CASSGTEAFF
J gene: TRBJ1-4; D gene: NA; V gene: TRBV20-1; clone size: NA; CDR3 DNA: TGCAGTGTTAGTTGGACCCTAAATGAAAAACTGTTTTTT; CDR3 protein: CSVSWTLNEKLFF
J gene: TRBJ2-5; D gene: TRBD1; V gene: TRBV20-1; clone size: few; CDR3 DNA: TGCAGTGCTAGAGCACAGGGGGCCTTTCTAGAGACCCAGTACTTC; CDR3 protein: CSARAQGAFLETQYF
J gene: TRBJ1-1; D gene: NA; V gene: TRBV12-3/TRBV12-4; clone size: few; CDR3 DNA: TGTGCCAGCAGCGACAGAGAGAACACTGAAGCTTTCTTT; CDR3 protein: CASSDRENTEAFF
J gene: TRBJ1-5; D gene: NA; V gene: TRBV7-2; clone size: NA; CDR3 DNA: TGTGCCAGCAGCCTCGGGGTGGGGGCAGGGAATCAGCCCCAGCATTTT; CDR3 protein: CASSLGVGAGNQPQHF
J gene: TRBJ1-3; D gene: NA; V gene: TRBV6-1; clone size: few; CDR3 DNA: TGTGCCAGCAGTGATCTCGGCCGCTCTGGAAACACCATATATTTT; CDR3 protein: CASSDLGRSGNTIYF
J gene: TRBJ2-3; D gene: TRBD2; V gene: TRBV29-1; clone size: few; CDR3 DNA: TGCAGCCCCGAAGCGTTCACTAGCGGGAGCACAGATACGCAGTATTTT; CDR3 protein: CSPEAFTSGSTDTQYF